The 21 T cell receptor beta chains below all came from one sample that was sequenced in a study of blood T cell repertoires in COVID-19. TCRdb's table, derived via immunoSEQ multiplex PCR, lists solely in-frame clones and lacks some. Counted here are some 26,000 clones, approximately 72% occurring once; the ten biggest clones make up under 8%. Sequencing used peripheral blood. These receptors were collected from a man aged 45-65 years with COVID-19, enrolled during active disease.

The chain links TRBV27 to TRBJ1-6, with TRBD1 identical over 8 bases. Trimming cost V 3 bases and J 6 bases; bases outside gene matches: 1. Per the germline V gene, CDR1 is MNHEY and CDR2 is SMNVEV (reference sequence). CDR3 size: 14 residues. In DNA, the CDR3 is TGTGCCAGCAGTTTCGGACAGGGTAATTCACCCCTCCACTTT. Translated, it gives CASSFGQGNSPLHF.

This clone was detected only a few times. V and J are TRBV6-1 and TRBJ2-1; 10 nucleotides align to TRBD1. With V trimmed by 2 bases and J by 7 bases, 5 bases remained unmatched. The CDR3 sequence is 15 residues long. Germline V lookup: CDR1 MNHNS, CDR2 SASEGT. CDR3 sequence reads: CASSEKGQGSNEQFF. The DNA for the CDR3 is TGTGCCAGCAGTGAAAAGGGACAGGGGAGTAATGAGCAGTTCTTC.

This clone was counted a few times. V usage is TRBV28 and J usage is TRBJ2-7; 9 nucleotides align to TRBD1. CDR1 and CDR2 from the germline V gene are MDHEN and SYDVKM. After removal of 8 bases from V and 5 bases from J, the junction contained 10 bases not matched to a gene. The CDR3 is 14 amino acids. CDR3 region: CASGSGTGNHEQYF. The DNA of the CDR3 is TGTGCCAGCGGTTCCGGGACAGGGAACCACGAGCAGTACTTC.

The sample holds one count of this clone. The chain combines TRBV5-1 with TRBJ2-5, with 7 positions matching TRBD2. Germline V CDR1 and CDR2: SGHRS, YFSETQ. CDR3 length: 15 amino acids. Unmatched junction bases numbered 10, after V lost 4 bases and J lost 4 bases. As DNA, the CDR3 is TGCGCCAGCAGCATGACTAGCCGGGGCGGAGAGACCCAGTACTTC. Its translation: CASSMTSRGGETQYF. Filled out from reference TRBV5-1 and TRBJ2-5, the complete variable domain reads KAGVTQTPRYLIKTRGQQVTLSCSPISGHRSVSWYQQTPGQGLQFLFEYFSETQRNKGNFPGRFSGRQFSNSRSEMNVSTLELGDSALYLCASSMTSRGGETQYFGPGTRLLVL.

This clone was found a few times. The V gene is TRBV5-8, the J gene TRBJ2-7; TRBD1 is a possible D gene (6 bases). Germline assignment: CDR1 SGHTS and CDR2 YDEGEE. The CDR3 contains 14 residues. The V gene lost 4 bases and the J gene lost 2 bases, with 13 bases spanning the gap. CDR3 DNA sequence: TGTGCCAGCAGCAGCCGACAGGTAACCTACGAGCAGTACTTC. Residues: CASSSRQVTYEQYF.

In this sample, this clone turned up a few times. V and J are TRBV28 and TRBJ2-7, with 8 bases matching TRBD1. V dropped 5 bases and J dropped 3; count of bases not matched to a gene: 9. This CDR3 contains 15 residues. In germline, CDR1 is MDHEN, CDR2 SYDVKM. CDR3 protein: CASSNQDRVIYEQYF. CDR3 bases: TGTGCCAGCAGTAACCAGGACAGGGTGATCTACGAGCAGTACTTC. The whole variable domain, filled in from reference TRBV28 and TRBJ2-7, reads DVKVTQSSRYLVKRTGEKVFLECVQDMDHENMFWYRQDPGLGLRLIYFSYDVKMKEKGDIPEGYSVSREKKERFSLILESASTNQTSMYLCASSNQDRVIYEQYFGPGTRLTVT.

The chain employs TRBV11-3 and TRBJ2-2; tentatively, D is TRBD2 (6 bases). Germline V lookup: CDR1 SGHNT, CDR2 YENEEA. The length of the CDR3 is 15 residues. Trimming took 3 bases from V and 6 from J, leaving 14 bases between them. CDR3 nucleotide sequence: TGTGCCAGCAGCTTGGGCGGGGCTATACCCGGGGAGCTGTTTTTT. Residues: CASSLGGAIPGELFF.

This clone was observed a single time. This chain links TRBV28 with TRBJ1-5; 8 bases agree with TRBD1. This CDR3 is built from 15 residues. Unmatched junction bases numbered 7, after V lost 7 bases and J lost 2 bases. Germline lookup yields CDR1 MDHEN and CDR2 SYDVKM. CDR3 residues: CASNPQGAGNQPQHF. The DNA for the CDR3 is TGTGCCAGCAATCCCCAGGGGGCAGGCAATCAGCCCCAGCATTTT.

The V and J genes are TRBV28 and TRBJ2-5; possibly TRBD1 for D (8 bases). The germline gives CDR1 MDHEN, CDR2 SYDVKM. V was pared by 5 bases and J by 3 bases, with 13 bases between. CDR3 length: 14 amino acids. CDR3 DNA sequence: TGTGCCAGCAGTAAACAGGGGGGGAAAGAGACCCAGTACTTC. The encoded protein is CASSKQGGKETQYF.

V is TRBV24-1 and J is TRBJ2-7; D gene unclear. CDR3 length: 11 residues. The V gene lost 3 bases and the J gene lost 4 bases, with 3 bases spanning the gap. Germline CDR1 and CDR2: KGHDR and SFDVKD. CDR3 sequence reads: CATSDRYEQYF. Written as DNA, the CDR3 is TGTGCCACCAGTGATCGGTACGAGCAGTACTTC.

The chain joins TRBV28 to TRBJ2-7; D remains ambiguous. Looked up from germline, CDR1 is MDHEN and CDR2 is SYDVKM. The V and J ends lost 5 bases and 3 bases respectively, with 14 bases between them. CDR3 length equals 14 residues. This CDR3 reads CASSENHNYYEQYF. In DNA, the CDR3 is TGTGCCAGCAGTGAAAATCACAACTACTACGAGCAGTACTTC.

This clone is labeled medium-sized. The chain joins TRBV12-5 to TRBJ1-5, with D perhaps matching TRBD1 (5 bases). The CDR3 covers 17 residues. In germline, CDR1 is LGHNT, CDR2 FRNRAP. Trimming left V 1 base short and J 2 bases short, with 15 bases between. DNA for the CDR3: TGTGCTAGTGGTTTGGCTAAGCAGGGTGGGGGCAATCAGCCCCAGCATTTT. It is translated as CASGLAKQGGGNQPQHF.

The rearrangement links TRBV28 to TRBJ2-5; possibly TRBD2 for D (6 bases). Between the trimmed V and J ends, which lost 3 bases and 3 bases, there was a span of 17 bases. Per germline, CDR1 MDHEN and CDR2 SYDVKM. This CDR3 region has 16 residues. CDR3 in amino acids: CASSFIGGGWKETQYF. The CDR3 nucleotides are TGTGCCAGCAGTTTCATTGGTGGGGGGTGGAAAGAGACCCAGTACTTC.

The V and J genes are TRBV7-6 and TRBJ1-5, with 10 bases that match TRBD1. Germline CDR1 is SGHVS and CDR2 is FNYEAQ. V shed 4 bases, J shed 6 bases, and the junction held 6 bases outside the gene matches. The CDR3 runs to 15 residues. CDR3: CASSSGQGHGQPQHF. The CDR3 region has the DNA TGTGCCAGCAGCTCGGGACAGGGGCATGGTCAGCCCCAGCATTTT.

The chain has TRBV2 and TRBJ2-7, with 10 bases identical to TRBD2. V lost 3 bases and J lost 5; bases outside the gene matches: 7. In germline, CDR1 is SNHLY, CDR2 FYNNEI. This CDR3 has 15 residues. This CDR3 reads CASSEVASGGNEQYF. The CDR3 nucleotides read TGTGCCAGCAGTGAGGTGGCTAGCGGGGGCAACGAGCAGTACTTC.

Remarks on this clone: At the DNA level, this CDR3 is encoded by other sequences in the same sample as well. The CDR3, as DNA: TGTGCCAGCTCACCGGAGTCCTCTGGAAACACCATATATTTT. The encoded protein is CASSPESSGNTIYF. The chain combines TRBV18 with TRBJ1-3; D is unclear. This CDR3 spans 14 amino acids. The germline V gene has CDR1 KGHSH and CDR2 LQKENI. The ends were cut back, 3 bases at V and 0 bases at J, with 6 bases in the middle.

The CDR3 sequence: CAISEGPGREQYF. CDR3 coding DNA: TGTGCCATCAGTGAGGGTCCCGGGAGAGAGCAGTACTTC. The gene calls are TRBV10-3 and TRBJ2-7; D perhaps matches TRBD2 (6 bases). V lost 2 bases and J lost 7, with 12 bases in between. CDR1 and CDR2 from the germline V gene are ENHRY and SYGVKD. The CDR3 is made up of 13 amino acids.

This clone was observed a handful of times. CDR3 sequence (DNA): TGTGCCAGCAGCTTGGGCAGGGGGGAAAGTCAGCCCCAGCATTTT. Its protein product is CASSLGRGESQPQHF. The rearrangement uses TRBV5-6 and TRBJ1-5, with 7 bases identical to TRBD1. V lost 0 bases and J lost 6; bases outside the gene matches: 6. Germline CDR1 SGHDT, CDR2 YYEEEE. This CDR3 has 15 amino acids.

The rearrangement joins TRBV4-2 to TRBJ2-3; 12 bases line up with TRBD2. The CDR3 has 16 amino acids. The germline V gene encodes CDR1 LGHNA and CDR2 YNFKEQ. With 0 bases clipped from V and 6 bases from J, the junction kept 4 bases outside the gene matches. The DNA of the CDR3 is TGTGCCAGCAGCCAAGATCTAGCGGGAGGGCGTGATACGCAGTATTTT. Its protein is CASSQDLAGGRDTQYF.

V gene TRBV20-1 combines with J gene TRBJ2-3, with TRBD2 matching over 9 bases. The CDR3 covers 15 residues. The germline V gene has CDR1 DFQATT and CDR2 SNEGSKA (reference sequence). After removal of 3 bases from V and 2 bases from J, the junction contained 6 bases not matched to a gene. CDR3: CSASPSSGNTDTQYF. The DNA for the CDR3 is TGCAGTGCTAGTCCCTCTAGCGGGAACACAGATACGCAGTATTTT.

The table lists this clone with a few counts. The chain's CDR3 is CSAVRDSSGNTIYF. The CDR3 DNA sequence: TGCAGCGCCGTACGCGACAGCTCTGGAAACACCATATATTTT. The V and J genes are TRBV29-1 and TRBJ1-3; D might be TRBD1 (5 bases). V lost 7 bases and J 0 bases, leaving 13 bases between the germline ends. Germline V gene sequence: CDR1 SQVTM, CDR2 ANQGSEA. The CDR3 is 14 amino acids.